This T cell receptor (beta chain) was obtained from a study of shared clonotypes between healthy human individuals. CD8 memory combined CD45RO+ cells with CCR7-negative CD45RA+ TemRA cells. In the case of this clone: Its antigen is currently unknown.

CDR3 length: 14 amino acids. V lost 1 base to trimming and J lost 5 bases, with 12 bases between them. Germline V gene sequence: CDR1 LNHDA, CDR2 SQIVND (reference sequence). The data were produced by immunoSEQ multiplex PCR, yet TCRdb's version contains in-frame clones alone and is incomplete. This table has some 700,000 clones, less than 95% appearing once. Study findings and constraints: Compared with memory subsets, naive subsets generally had larger estimated richness.

Sequencing was performed on memory CD8+ T cells from PBMCs. Subset noted: CD45RO+ cells pooled with CCR7-negative TemRA cells. The rearrangement uses TRBV19 and TRBJ2-7; D gene unclear. The clonotype originates from a man younger than 35 in good health. Some clones in this sample may be carry-over from other donors' samples. The CDR3 DNA is TGTGCCAGTAGTATAGGCGCTCCCGGAGACGAGCAGTACTTC. It specifies CASSIGAPGDEQYF.